This T cell receptor (beta chain) appears in the sequencing data of a study of cytomegalovirus exposure and HLA in healthy donors. Study at large: Counted in an early data release were about 85 million unique TCRs from HLA-typed donors.

The primer mix had 60 Vbeta and 13 Jbeta primers. Method: immunoSEQ multiplex PCR; TCRdb's copy keeps in-frame clones and lacks some. The sample carries 110,000 or so clones, around four fifths recorded once. Overall study findings and caveats: Cytomegalovirus status, reportedly, was diagnosed with high specificity and sensitivity by the classifier.

On this clone itself: As yet, its antigen is unknown.

Each donor was healthy, and each was a bone marrow donor. Despite likely unrecorded immune exposures, the donors were nominally healthy at the time of sampling. Specimen: PBMCs. The sequence was collected from a man aged 30 to 45 in good health and CMV-seronegative.

Here the CDR3 reads CASSFTAGDTEAFF. CDR3 DNA sequence: TGTGCCAGCAGCTTTACGGCAGGGGACACTGAAGCTTTCTTT. The chain is built from TRBV7-9 and TRBJ1-1; possibly TRBD1 for D (6 bases). Trimming cost V 3 bases and J 3 bases, with 11 bases left between them. Germline V gene data show CDR1 as SEHNR and CDR2 as FQNEAQ (reference sequence). This CDR3 is built from 14 residues.